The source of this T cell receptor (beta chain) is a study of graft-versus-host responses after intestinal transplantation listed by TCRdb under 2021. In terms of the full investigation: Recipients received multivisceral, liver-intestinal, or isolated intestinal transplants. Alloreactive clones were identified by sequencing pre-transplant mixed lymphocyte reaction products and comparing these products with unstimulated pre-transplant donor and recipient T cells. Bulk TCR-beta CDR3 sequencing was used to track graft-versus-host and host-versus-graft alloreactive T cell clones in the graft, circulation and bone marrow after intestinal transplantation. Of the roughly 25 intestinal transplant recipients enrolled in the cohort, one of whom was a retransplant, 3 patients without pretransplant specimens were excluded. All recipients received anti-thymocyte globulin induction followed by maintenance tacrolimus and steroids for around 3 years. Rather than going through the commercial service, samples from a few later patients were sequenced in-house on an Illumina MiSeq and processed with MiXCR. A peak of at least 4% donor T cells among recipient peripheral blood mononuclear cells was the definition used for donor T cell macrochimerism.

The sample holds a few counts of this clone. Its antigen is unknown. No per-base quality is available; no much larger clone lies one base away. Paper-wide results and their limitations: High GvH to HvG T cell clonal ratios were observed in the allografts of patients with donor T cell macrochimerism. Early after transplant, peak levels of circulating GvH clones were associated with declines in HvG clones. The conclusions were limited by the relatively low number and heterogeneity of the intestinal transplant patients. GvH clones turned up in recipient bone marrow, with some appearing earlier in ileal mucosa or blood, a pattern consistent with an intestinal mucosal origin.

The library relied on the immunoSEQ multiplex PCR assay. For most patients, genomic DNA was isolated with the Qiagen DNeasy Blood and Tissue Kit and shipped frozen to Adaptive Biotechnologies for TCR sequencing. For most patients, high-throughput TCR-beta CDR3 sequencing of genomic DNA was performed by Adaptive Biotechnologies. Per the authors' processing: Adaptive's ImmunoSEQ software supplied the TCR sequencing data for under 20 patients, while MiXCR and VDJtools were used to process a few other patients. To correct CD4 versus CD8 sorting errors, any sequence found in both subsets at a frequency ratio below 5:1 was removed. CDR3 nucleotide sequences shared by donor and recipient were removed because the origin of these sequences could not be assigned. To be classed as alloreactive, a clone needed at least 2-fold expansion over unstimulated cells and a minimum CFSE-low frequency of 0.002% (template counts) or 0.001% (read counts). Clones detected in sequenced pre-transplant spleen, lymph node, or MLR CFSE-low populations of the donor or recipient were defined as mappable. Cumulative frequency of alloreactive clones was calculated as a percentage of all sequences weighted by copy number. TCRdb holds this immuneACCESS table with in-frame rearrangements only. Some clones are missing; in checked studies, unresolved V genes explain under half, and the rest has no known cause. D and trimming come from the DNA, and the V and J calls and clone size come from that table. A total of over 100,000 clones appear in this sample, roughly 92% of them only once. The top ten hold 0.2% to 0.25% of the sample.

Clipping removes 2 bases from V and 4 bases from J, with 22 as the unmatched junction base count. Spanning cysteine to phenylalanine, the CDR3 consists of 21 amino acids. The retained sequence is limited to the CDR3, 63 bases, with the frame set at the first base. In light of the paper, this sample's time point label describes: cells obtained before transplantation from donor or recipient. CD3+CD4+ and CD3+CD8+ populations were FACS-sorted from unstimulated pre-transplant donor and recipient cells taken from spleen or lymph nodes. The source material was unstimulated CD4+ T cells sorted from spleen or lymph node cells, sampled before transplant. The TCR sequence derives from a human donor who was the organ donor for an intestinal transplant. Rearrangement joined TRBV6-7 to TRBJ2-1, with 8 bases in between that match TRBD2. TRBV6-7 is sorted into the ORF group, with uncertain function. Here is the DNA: TGTGCCAGCAGTTACCCCCAGCGGGAGTCTCTCCCCGGTTCAAATTACAATGAGCAGTTCTTC. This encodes CASSYPQRESLPGSNYNEQFF.